This record concerns one TCR beta chain sequence. The target antigen is unknown. This record comes from a study of cytomegalovirus exposure and HLA in healthy donors. Findings and caveats of the study: A missense variant in DCLRE1C was later tied to TCR beta V- and J-gene trimming. In vitro testing confirmed three CMV-associated chains as specific for CMV antigens.

This CDR3 comprises 16 residues. V was pared by 3 bases and J by 7 bases, with 18 bases between. Germline V CDR1 and CDR2: KGHSH, LQKENI. PCR employed 60 Vbeta and 13 Jbeta primers. Clones were read by immunoSEQ multiplex PCR, and TCRdb kept only the in-frame ones, dropping some. Here the sample spans approximately 140,000 clones, approximately 82% being singletons. The V call is TRBV18, the J call TRBJ1-4, with D tentatively TRBD1 (6 bases). Sequenced input: PBMCs. This TCR came from a man in his forties or fifties in good health and CMV-seronegative. CDR3 amino acids: CASSPRGEAPSEKLFF. The CDR3 DNA follows: TGTGCCAGCTCACCCAGGGGTGAGGCCCCAAGTGAAAAACTGTTTTTT.